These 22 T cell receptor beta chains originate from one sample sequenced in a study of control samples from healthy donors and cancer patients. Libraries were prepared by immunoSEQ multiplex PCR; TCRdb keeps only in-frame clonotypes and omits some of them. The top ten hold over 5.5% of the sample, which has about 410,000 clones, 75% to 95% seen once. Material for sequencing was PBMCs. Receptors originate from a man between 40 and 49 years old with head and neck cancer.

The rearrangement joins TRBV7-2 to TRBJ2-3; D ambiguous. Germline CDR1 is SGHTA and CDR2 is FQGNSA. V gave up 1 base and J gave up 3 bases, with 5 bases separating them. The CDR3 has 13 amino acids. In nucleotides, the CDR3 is TGTGCCAGCAGCTTAGTAATTACAGATACGCAGTATTTT. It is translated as CASSLVITDTQYF.

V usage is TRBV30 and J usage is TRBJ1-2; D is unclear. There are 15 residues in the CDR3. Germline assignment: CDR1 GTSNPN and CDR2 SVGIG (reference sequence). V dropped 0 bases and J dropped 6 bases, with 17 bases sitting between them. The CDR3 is CAWSVTGGPTDGYTF. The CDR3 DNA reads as TGTGCCTGGAGTGTAACTGGCGGACCCACGGATGGCTACACCTTC.

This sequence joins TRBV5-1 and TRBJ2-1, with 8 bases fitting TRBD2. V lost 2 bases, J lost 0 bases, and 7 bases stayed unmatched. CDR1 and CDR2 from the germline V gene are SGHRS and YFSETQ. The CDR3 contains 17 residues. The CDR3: CASSFQALAGSYNEQFF. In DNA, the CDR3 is TGCGCCAGCAGCTTTCAAGCGCTAGCGGGCTCCTACAATGAGCAGTTCTTC.

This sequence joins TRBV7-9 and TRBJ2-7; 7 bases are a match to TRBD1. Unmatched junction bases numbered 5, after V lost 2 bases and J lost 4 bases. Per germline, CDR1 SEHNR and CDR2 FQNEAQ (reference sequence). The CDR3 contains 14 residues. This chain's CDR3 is CASSLSVQGYEQYF. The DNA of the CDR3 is TGTGCCAGCAGCTTAAGTGTACAGGGGTACGAGCAGTACTTC.

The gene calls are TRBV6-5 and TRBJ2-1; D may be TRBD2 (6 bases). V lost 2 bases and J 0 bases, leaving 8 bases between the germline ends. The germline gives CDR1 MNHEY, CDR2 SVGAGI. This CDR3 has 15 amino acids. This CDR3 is CASSYVGGSYNEQFF. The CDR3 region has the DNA TGTGCCAGCAGTTACGTGGGAGGCTCCTACAATGAGCAGTTCTTC.

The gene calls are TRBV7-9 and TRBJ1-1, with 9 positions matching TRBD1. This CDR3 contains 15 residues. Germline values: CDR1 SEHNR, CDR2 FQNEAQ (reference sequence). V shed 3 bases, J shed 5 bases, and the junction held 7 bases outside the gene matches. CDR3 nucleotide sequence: TGTGCCAGCAGCTTGGCGGGACAGGGCGAAACTGAAGCTTTCTTT. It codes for CASSLAGQGETEAFF.

The CDR3 loop reads CASRPVMLDYGYTF. In nucleotides, the CDR3 is TGCGCCAGCAGACCGGTAATGCTTGACTATGGCTACACCTTC. This chain uses TRBV5-1 with TRBJ1-2; D gene ambiguous. CDR3 length equals 14 residues. The ends were cut back, 5 bases at V and 3 bases at J, with 14 bases in the middle. Germline values: CDR1 SGHRS, CDR2 YFSETQ.

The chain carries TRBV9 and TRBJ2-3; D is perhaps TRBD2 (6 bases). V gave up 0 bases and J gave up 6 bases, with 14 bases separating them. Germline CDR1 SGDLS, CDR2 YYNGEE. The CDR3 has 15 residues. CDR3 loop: CASSVEGLGPDTQYF. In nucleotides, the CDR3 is TGTGCCAGCAGCGTAGAGGGACTCGGCCCGGATACGCAGTATTTT.

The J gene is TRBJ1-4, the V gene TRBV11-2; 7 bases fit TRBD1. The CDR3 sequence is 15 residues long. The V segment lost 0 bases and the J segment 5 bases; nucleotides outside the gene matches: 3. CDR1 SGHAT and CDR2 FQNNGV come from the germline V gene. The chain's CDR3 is CASSLDGTVNEKLFF. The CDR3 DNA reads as TGTGCCAGCAGCTTAGACGGGACAGTAAATGAAAAACTGTTTTTT.

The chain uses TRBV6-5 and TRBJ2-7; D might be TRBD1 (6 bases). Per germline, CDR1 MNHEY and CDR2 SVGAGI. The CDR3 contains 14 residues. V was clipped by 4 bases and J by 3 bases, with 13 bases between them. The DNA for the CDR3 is TGTGCCAGCAGTTCGGACAGCGGCAACTACGAGCAGTACTTC. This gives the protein CASSSDSGNYEQYF.

This CDR3 reads CASSHPQGGGGRETQYF. The CDR3 nucleotides are TGTGCCAGCAGCCACCCACAAGGGGGCGGGGGGAGAGAGACCCAGTACTTC. J is TRBJ2-5 and V is TRBV3-1 (or the pseudogene TRBV3-2), with D tentatively TRBD2 (8 bases). The CDR3 is 17 residues long. The V gene lost 3 bases and the J gene lost 4 bases, with 21 bases spanning the gap. CDR1 is LGHDT and CDR2 is YNNKEL in the germline V gene (reference sequence).

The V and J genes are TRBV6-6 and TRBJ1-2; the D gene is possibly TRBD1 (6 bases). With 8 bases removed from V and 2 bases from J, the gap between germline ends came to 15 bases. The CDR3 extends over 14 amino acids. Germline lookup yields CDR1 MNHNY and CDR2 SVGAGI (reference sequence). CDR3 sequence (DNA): TGTGCCAGCGGGGGGGCCGTCGAGAACTATGGCTACACCTTC. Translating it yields CASGGAVENYGYTF.

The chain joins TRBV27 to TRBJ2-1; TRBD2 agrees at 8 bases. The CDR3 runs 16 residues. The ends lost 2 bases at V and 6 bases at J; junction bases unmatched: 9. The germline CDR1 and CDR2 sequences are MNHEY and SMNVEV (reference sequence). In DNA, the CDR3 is TGTGCCAGCAGTTTAGGGTCGGGAGGGCCCTCCAATGAGCAGTTCTTC. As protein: CASSLGSGGPSNEQFF.

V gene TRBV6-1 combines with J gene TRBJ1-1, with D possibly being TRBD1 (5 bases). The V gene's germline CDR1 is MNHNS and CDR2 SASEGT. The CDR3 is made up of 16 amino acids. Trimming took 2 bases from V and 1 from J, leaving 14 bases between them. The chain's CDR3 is CASSELRGRKNTEAFF. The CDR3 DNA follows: TGTGCCAGCAGTGAACTAAGGGGCCGGAAGAACACTGAAGCTTTCTTT.

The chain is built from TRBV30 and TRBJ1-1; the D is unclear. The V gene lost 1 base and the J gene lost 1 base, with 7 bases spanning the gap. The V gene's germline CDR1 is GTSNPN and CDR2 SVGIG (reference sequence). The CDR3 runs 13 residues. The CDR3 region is CAWSGGRNTEAFF. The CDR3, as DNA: TGTGCCTGGAGTGGAGGGAGGAACACTGAAGCTTTCTTT.

The CDR3 region is CASSLLPGTGYGYTF. For the CDR3, the DNA is TGTGCCAGCAGTTTATTGCCCGGGACAGGCTATGGCTACACCTTC. The chain recombines TRBV28 with TRBJ1-2; 8 bases map to TRBD1. The trim removed 1 base at V and 4 bases at J, leaving 5 bases unmatched. This CDR3 has 15 amino acids. CDR1 is MDHEN, CDR2 SYDVKM, per germline.

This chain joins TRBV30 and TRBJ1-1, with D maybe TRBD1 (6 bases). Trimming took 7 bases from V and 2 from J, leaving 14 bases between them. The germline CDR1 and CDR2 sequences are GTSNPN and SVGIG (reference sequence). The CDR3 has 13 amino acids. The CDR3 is CALATGENTEAFF. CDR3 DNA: TGTGCCTTAGCGACAGGAGAAAACACTGAAGCTTTCTTT. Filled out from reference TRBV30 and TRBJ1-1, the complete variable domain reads SQTIHQWPATLVQPVGSPLSLECTVEGTSNPNLYWYRQAAGRGLQLLFYSVGIGQISSEVPQNLSASRPQDRQFILSSKKLLLSDSGFYLCALATGENTEAFFGQGTRLTVV.

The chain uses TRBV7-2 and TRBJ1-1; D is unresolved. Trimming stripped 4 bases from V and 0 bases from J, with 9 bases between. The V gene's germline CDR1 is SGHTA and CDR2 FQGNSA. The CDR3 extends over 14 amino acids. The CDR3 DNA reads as TGTGCCAGCAGCTCAACGACGGTGAACACTGAAGCTTTCTTT. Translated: CASSSTTVNTEAFF.

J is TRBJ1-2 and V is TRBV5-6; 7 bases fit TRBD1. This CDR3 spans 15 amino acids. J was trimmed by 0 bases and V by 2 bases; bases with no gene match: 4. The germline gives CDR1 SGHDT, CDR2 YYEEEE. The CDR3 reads CASSLYRGTNYGYTF. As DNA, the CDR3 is TGTGCCAGCAGCTTATACAGGGGAACTAACTATGGCTACACCTTC. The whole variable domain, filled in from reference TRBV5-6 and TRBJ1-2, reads DAGVTQSPTHLIKTRGQQVTLRCSPKSGHDTVSWYQQALGQGPQFIFQYYEEEERQRGNFPDRFSGHQFPNYSSELNVNALLLGDSALYLCASSLYRGTNYGYTFGSGTRLTVV.

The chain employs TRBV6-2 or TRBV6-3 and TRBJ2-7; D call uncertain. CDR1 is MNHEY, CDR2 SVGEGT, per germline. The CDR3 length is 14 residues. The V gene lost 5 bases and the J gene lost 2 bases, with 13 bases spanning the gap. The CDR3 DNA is TGTGCCAGCAGTGACCGACCAGCCCCCTACGAGCAGTACTTC. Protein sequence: CASSDRPAPYEQYF.

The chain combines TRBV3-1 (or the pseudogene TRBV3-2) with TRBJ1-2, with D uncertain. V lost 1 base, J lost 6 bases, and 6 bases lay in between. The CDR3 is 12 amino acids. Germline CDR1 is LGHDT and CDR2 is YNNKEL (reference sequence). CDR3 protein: CASSQAGNGYTF. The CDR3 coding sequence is TGTGCCAGCAGCCAAGCGGGAAATGGCTACACCTTC.

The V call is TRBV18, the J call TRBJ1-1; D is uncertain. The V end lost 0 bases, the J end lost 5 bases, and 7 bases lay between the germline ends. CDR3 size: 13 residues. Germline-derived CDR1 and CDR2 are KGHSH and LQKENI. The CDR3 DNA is TGTGCCAGCTCACCACCTGGCGTAACTGAAGCTTTCTTT. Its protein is CASSPPGVTEAFF. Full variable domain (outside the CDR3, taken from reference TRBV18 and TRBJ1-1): NAGVMQNPRHLVRRRGQEARLRCSPMKGHSHVYWYRQLPEEGLKFMVYLQKENIIDESGMPKERFSAEFPKEGPSILRIQQVVRGDSAAYFCASSPPGVTEAFFGQGTRLTVV.